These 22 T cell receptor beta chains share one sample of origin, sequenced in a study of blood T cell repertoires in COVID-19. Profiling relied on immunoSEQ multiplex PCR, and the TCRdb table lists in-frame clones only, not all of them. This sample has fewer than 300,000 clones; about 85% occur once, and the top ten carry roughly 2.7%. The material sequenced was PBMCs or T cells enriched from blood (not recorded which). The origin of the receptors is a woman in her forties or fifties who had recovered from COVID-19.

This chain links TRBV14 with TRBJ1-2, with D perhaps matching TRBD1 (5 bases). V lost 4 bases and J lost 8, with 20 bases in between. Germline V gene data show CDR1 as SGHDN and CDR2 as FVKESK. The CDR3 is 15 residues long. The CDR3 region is CASSRWSAGGEGYTF. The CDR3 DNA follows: TGTGCCAGCAGCCGTTGGTCGGCAGGAGGGGAAGGCTACACCTTC.

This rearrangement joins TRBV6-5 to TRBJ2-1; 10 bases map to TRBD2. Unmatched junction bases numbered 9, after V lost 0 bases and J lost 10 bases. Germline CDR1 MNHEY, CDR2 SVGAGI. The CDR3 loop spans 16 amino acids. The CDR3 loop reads CASSYSTWLAGEEQFF. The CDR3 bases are TGTGCCAGCAGTTACTCGACCTGGCTAGCGGGGGAAGAGCAGTTCTTC.

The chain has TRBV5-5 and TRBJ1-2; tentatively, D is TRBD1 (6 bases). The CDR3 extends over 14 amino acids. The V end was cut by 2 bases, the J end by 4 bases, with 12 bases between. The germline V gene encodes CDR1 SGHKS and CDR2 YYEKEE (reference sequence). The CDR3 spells CASSLRQATYGYTF. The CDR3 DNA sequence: TGTGCCAGCAGCTTAAGACAGGCGACCTATGGCTACACCTTC.

In DNA form, the CDR3 reads TGTGCCAGCAGCTTCCGCGACTGGCGGCGCGAGCAGTTCTTC. Translated, it gives CASSFRDWRREQFF. The rearrangement uses TRBV7-2 and TRBJ2-1; D unresolved. This CDR3 is built from 14 residues. Germline assignment: CDR1 SGHTA and CDR2 FQGNSA. Trimming left V 3 bases short and J 10 bases short, with 16 bases between. The full variable domain, its missing parts supplied by reference TRBV7-2 and TRBJ2-1, is GAGVSQSPSNKVTEKGKDVELRCDPISGHTALYWYRQSLGQGLEFLIYFQGNSAPDKSGLPSDRFSAERTGGSVSTLTIQRTQQEDSAVYLCASSFRDWRREQFFGPGTRLTVL.

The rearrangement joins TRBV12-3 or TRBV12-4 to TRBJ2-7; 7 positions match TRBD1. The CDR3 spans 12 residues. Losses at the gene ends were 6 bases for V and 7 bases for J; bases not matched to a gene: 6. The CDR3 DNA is TGTGCCAGCAGCCCACAGGGGATAGAGCAGTACTTC. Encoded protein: CASSPQGIEQYF.

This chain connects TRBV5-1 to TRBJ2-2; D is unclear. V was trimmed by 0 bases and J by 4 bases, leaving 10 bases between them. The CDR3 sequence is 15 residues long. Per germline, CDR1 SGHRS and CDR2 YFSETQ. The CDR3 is CASSLAERFTGELFF. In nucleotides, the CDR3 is TGCGCCAGCAGCTTGGCGGAGAGATTCACCGGGGAGCTGTTTTTT.

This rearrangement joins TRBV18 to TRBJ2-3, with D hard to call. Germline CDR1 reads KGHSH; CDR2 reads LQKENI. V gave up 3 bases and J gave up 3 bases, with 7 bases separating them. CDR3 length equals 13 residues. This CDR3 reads CASSPAETDTQYF. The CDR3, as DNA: TGTGCCAGCTCACCGGCGGAGACAGATACGCAGTATTTT.

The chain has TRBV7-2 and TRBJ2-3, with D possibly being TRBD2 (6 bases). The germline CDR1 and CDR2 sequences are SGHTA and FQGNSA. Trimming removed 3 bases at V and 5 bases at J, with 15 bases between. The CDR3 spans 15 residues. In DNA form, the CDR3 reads TGTGCCAGCAGCTTTCTTAGCGGTGAGGGAGATACGCAGTATTTT. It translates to CASSFLSGEGDTQYF.

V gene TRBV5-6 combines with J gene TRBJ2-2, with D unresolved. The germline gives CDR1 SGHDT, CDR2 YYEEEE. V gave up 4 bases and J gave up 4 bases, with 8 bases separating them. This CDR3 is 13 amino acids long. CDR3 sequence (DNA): TGTGCCAGCAGCCTACAGTTCACCGGGGAGCTGTTTTTT. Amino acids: CASSLQFTGELFF.

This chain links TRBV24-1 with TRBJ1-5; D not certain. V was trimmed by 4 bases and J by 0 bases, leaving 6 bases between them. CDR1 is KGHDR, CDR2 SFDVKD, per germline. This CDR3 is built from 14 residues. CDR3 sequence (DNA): TGTGCCACCAGTGAAGGAGATAGCAATCAGCCCCAGCATTTT. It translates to CATSEGDSNQPQHF.

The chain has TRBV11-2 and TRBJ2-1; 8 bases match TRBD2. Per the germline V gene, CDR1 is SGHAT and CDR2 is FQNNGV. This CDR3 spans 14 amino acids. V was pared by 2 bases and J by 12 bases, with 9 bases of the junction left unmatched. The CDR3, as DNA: TGTGCCAGCAGCTTACTACTAGCGGCCCAGGGGCAGTTCTTC. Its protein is CASSLLLAAQGQFF.

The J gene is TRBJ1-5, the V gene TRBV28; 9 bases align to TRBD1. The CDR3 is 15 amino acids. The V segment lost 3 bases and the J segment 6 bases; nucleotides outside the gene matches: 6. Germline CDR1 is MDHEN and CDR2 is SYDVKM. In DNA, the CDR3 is TGTGCCAGCAGTTTGAGACAGGGGGGATTTCAGCCCCAGCATTTT. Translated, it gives CASSLRQGGFQPQHF. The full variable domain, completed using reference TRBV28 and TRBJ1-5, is DVKVTQSSRYLVKRTGEKVFLECVQDMDHENMFWYRQDPGLGLRLIYFSYDVKMKEKGDIPEGYSVSREKKERFSLILESASTNQTSMYLCASSLRQGGFQPQHFGDGTRLSIL.

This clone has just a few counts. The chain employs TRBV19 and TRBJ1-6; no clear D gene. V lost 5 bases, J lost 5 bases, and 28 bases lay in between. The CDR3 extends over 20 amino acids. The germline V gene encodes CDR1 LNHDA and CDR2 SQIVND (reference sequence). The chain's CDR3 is CASSLISQSSMPDDNSPLHF. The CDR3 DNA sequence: TGTGCCAGTAGTCTCATTTCACAGAGCTCAATGCCTGACGATAATTCACCCCTCCACTTT.

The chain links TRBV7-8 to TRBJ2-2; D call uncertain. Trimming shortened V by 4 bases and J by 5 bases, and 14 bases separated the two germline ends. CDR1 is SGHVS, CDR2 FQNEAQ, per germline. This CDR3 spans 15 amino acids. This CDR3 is CASSYLKLGTGELFF. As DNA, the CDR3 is TGTGCCAGCAGCTACCTGAAGCTAGGAACCGGGGAGCTGTTTTTT.

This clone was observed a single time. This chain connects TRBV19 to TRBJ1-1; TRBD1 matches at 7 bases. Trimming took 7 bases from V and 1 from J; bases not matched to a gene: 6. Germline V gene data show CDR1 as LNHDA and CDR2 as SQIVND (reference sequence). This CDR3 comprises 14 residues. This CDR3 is CASTSTGQNTEAFF. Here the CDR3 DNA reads TGTGCCAGTACCTCGACAGGGCAGAACACTGAAGCTTTCTTT. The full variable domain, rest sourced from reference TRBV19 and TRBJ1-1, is DGGITQSPKYLFRKEGQNVTLSCEQNLNHDAMYWYRQDPGQGLRLIYYSQIVNDFQKGDIAEGYSVSREKKESFPLTVTSAQKNPTAFYLCASTSTGQNTEAFFGQGTRLTVV.

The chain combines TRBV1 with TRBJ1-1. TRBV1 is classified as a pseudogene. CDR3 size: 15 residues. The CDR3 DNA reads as TGCACCAGCAGCCAAGATTCGGGGATAGACACTGAAGCTTTCTTT. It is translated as CTSSQDSGIDTEAFF.

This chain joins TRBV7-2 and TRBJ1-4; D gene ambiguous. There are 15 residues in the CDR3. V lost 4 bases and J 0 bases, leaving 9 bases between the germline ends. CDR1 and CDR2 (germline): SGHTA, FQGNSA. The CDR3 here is CASSSGDATNEKLFF. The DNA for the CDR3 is TGTGCCAGCAGCTCCGGGGATGCAACTAATGAAAAACTGTTTTTT.

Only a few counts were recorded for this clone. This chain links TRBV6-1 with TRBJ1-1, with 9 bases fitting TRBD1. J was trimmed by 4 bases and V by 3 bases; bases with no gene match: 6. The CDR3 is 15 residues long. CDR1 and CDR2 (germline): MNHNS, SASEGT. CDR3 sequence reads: CASSDWTGVGTEAFF. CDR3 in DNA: TGTGCCAGCAGTGATTGGACAGGGGTTGGCACTGAAGCTTTCTTT.

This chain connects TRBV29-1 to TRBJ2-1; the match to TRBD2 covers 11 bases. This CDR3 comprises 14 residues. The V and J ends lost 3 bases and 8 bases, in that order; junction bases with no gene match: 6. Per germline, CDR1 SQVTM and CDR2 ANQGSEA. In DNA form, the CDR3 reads TGCAGCGTTGAGTCTAGCGGGAGGCCGGATGAGCAGTTCTTC. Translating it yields CSVESSGRPDEQFF.

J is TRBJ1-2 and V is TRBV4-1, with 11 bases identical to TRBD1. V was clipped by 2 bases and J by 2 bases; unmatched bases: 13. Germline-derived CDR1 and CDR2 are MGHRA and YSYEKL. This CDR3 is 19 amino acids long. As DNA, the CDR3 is TGCGCCAGCAGCCAAACCCTGGACAGGGGGCGAGGATGGAACTATGGCTACACCTTC. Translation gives CASSQTLDRGRGWNYGYTF.

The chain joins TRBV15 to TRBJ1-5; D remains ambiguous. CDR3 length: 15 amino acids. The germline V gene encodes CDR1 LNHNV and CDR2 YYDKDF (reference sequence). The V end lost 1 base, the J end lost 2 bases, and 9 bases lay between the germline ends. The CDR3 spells CATSRGSRGNQPQHF. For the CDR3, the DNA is TGTGCCACCAGCAGAGGGTCGCGTGGCAATCAGCCCCAGCATTTT.

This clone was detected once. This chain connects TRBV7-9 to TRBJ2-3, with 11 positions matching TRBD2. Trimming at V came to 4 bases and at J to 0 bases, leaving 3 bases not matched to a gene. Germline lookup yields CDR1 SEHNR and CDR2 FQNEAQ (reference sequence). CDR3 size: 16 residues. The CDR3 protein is CASSSGLAGSTDTQYF. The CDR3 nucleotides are TGTGCCAGCAGCTCAGGACTAGCGGGTAGCACAGATACGCAGTATTTT.